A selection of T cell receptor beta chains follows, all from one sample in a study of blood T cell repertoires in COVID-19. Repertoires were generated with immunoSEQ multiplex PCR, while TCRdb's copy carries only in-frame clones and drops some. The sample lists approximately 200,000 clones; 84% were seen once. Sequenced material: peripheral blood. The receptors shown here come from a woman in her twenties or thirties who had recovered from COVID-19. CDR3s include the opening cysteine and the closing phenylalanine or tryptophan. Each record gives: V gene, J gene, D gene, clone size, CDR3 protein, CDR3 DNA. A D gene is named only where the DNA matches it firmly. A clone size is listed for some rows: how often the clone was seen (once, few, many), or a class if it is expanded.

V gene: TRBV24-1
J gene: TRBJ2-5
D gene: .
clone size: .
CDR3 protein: CATSDPSGTETQYF
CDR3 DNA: TGTGCCACCAGTGACCCCAGTGGTACAGAGACCCAGTACTTC

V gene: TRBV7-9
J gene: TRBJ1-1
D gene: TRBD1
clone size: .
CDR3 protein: CASSWGQGLEAFF
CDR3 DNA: TGTGCCAGCAGCTGGGGACAGGGCTTAGAAGCTTTCTTT

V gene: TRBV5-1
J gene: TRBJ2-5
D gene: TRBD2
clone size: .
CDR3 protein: CASSLGSGGQETQYF
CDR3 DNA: TGCGCCAGCAGCTTAGGTAGCGGGGGCCAAGAGACCCAGTACTTC

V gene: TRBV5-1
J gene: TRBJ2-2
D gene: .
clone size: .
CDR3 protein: CASSLEPGHLANTGELFF
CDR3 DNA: TGCGCCAGCAGCTTGGAGCCAGGACACCTCGCGAACACCGGGGAGCTGTTTTTT

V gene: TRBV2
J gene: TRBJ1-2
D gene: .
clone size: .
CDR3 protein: CASSVGGSNYGYTF
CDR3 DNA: TGTGCCAGCAGTGTCGGGGGTTCGAACTATGGCTACACCTTC

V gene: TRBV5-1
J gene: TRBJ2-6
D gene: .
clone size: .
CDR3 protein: CASSSGSGANVLTF
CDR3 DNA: TGCGCCAGCAGCAGCGGGTCTGGGGCCAACGTCCTGACTTTC

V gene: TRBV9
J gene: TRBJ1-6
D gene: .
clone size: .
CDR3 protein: CASSPEGGYPSPLHF
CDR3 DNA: TGTGCCAGCAGCCCAGAGGGAGGGTACCCCTCACCCCTCCACTTT

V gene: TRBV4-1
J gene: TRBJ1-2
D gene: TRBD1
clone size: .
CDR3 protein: CASSQPDRDRGSGYTF
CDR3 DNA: TGCGCCAGCAGCCAACCCGACCGGGACAGGGGGTCTGGCTACACCTTC

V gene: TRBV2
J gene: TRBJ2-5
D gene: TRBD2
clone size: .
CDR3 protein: CASSGGLAGSQETQYF
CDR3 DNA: TGTGCCAGCAGTGGGGGACTAGCGGGAAGTCAAGAGACCCAGTACTTC

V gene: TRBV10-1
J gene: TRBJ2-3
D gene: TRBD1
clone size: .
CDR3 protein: CASSESRTGDITDTQYF
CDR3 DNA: TGCGCCAGCAGTGAGTCGAGGACAGGGGATATCACAGATACGCAGTATTTT

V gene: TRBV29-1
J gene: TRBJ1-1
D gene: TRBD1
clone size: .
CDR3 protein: CSVIQGGTTEAFF
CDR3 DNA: TGCAGCGTTATACAGGGGGGGACGACTGAAGCTTTCTTT

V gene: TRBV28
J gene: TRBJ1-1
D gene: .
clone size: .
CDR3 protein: CATEDRTGGTEAFF
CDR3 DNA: TGTGCCACCGAGGACCGGACCGGGGGCACTGAAGCTTTCTTT

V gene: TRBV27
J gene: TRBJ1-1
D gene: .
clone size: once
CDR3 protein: CASSLSAGNTEAFF
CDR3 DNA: TGTGCCAGCAGTTTATCGGCTGGGAACACTGAAGCTTTCTTT

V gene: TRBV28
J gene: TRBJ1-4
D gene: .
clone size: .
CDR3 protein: CASSFTQSNEKLFF
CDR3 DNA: TGTGCCAGCAGTTTTACACAGTCTAATGAAAAACTGTTTTTT

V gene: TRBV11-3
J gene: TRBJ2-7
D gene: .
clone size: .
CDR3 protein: CASSLDSGEESEQYF
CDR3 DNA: TGTGCCAGCAGCTTAGATTCCGGAGAGGAGTCCGAGCAGTACTTC

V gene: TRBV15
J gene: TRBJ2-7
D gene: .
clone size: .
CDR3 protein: CATSSSQGRGYEQYF
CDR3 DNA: TGTGCCACCAGCAGTTCTCAGGGCAGGGGCTACGAGCAGTACTTC

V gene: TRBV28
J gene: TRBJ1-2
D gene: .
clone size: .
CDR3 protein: CASTPVAEYLYGYTF
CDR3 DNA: TGTGCCAGCACCCCGGTAGCAGAATACCTCTATGGCTACACCTTC